These T cell receptor beta chains were read from a single sample in a study of cytomegalovirus exposure and HLA in healthy donors. Assay used: immunoSEQ multiplex PCR; TCRdb lists only in-frame clones, some missing. The profile covers 120,000 or so clones, with around four fifths appearing a single time and roughly 30% taken by the ten largest. The sequencing sample was made of PBMCs. All receptors come from a man aged 60 to 75 in good health and CMV-seropositive. CDR3s include the opening cysteine and the closing phenylalanine or tryptophan. Each record gives: clone size, D gene, J gene, V gene, CDR3 DNA, CDR3 protein. The D gene is left open where the match is weak. The size of a clone is reported for some rows only, either as once, few or many, or as a class for expanded clones.

clone_size: NA
d_call: TRBD2
j_call: TRBJ2-7
v_call: TRBV10-2
cdr3_nt: TGCGCCACGAGGGACTACTCCTACGAGCAGTACTTC
cdr3_aa: CATRDYSYEQYF

clone_size: NA
d_call: NA
j_call: TRBJ1-1
v_call: TRBV9
cdr3_nt: TGTGCCAGCACCACGGACGGCGGGGGGGCTGAAGCTTTCTTT
cdr3_aa: CASTTDGGGAEAFF

clone_size: few
d_call: NA
j_call: TRBJ1-5
v_call: TRBV2
cdr3_nt: TGTGCCAGCAGTGCAGGATACAATAGCAATCAGCCCCAGCATTTT
cdr3_aa: CASSAGYNSNQPQHF

clone_size: NA
d_call: NA
j_call: TRBJ1-2
v_call: TRBV6-1
cdr3_nt: TGTGCCAGCAAGGCGGGGGCCTTGTCCTATGGCTACACCTTC
cdr3_aa: CASKAGALSYGYTF

clone_size: NA
d_call: TRBD1
j_call: TRBJ2-1
v_call: TRBV27
cdr3_nt: TGTGCCAGCAGTCGACGGCCGCCCGGGACAGACTCGTATGAGCAGTTCTTC
cdr3_aa: CASSRRPPGTDSYEQFF

clone_size: once
d_call: NA
j_call: TRBJ2-6
v_call: TRBV5-5
cdr3_nt: TGTGCCAGCAGCCCAACCGCGTCTGGGGCCAACGTCCTGACTTTC
cdr3_aa: CASSPTASGANVLTF

clone_size: few
d_call: TRBD2
j_call: TRBJ2-5
v_call: TRBV14
cdr3_nt: TGTGCCAGCAGCCAAGGCGGGGGGCCGGAGACCCAGTACTTC
cdr3_aa: CASSQGGGPETQYF

clone_size: few
d_call: NA
j_call: TRBJ2-2
v_call: TRBV7-2
cdr3_nt: TGTGCCAGCAGCTTCCGGAGATCGGAGCGGAGAACCGGGGAGCTGTTTTTT
cdr3_aa: CASSFRRSERRTGELFF

clone_size: NA
d_call: TRBD1
j_call: TRBJ2-7
v_call: TRBV25-1
cdr3_nt: TGTGCCAGCAGTGAAGTACGGTCGGGACAGGGCTCCTACGAGCAGTACTTC
cdr3_aa: CASSEVRSGQGSYEQYF

clone_size: NA
d_call: TRBD1
j_call: TRBJ1-2
v_call: TRBV7-2
cdr3_nt: TGTGCCAGCAGCACCCCAGGGACAGGGACATCTAACTATGGCTACACCTTC
cdr3_aa: CASSTPGTGTSNYGYTF

clone_size: NA
d_call: TRBD1
j_call: TRBJ2-5
v_call: TRBV27
cdr3_nt: TGTGCCAGCAGTTTGACAGGGCCCGAGACCCAGTACTTC
cdr3_aa: CASSLTGPETQYF

clone_size: NA
d_call: NA
j_call: TRBJ1-2
v_call: TRBV30
cdr3_nt: TGTGCCTGGAGTTTGAATAGAGCTAACTATGGCTACACCTTC
cdr3_aa: CAWSLNRANYGYTF

clone_size: NA
d_call: TRBD2
j_call: TRBJ2-1
v_call: TRBV28
cdr3_nt: TGTGCCAGCAGTTCCAACCGGTGGACTAGCGTCTACAATGAGCAGTTCTTC
cdr3_aa: CASSSNRWTSVYNEQFF

clone_size: NA
d_call: TRBD1
j_call: TRBJ1-1
v_call: TRBV30
cdr3_nt: TGTGCCTGGTCACAGGGGACTGAAGCTTTCTTT
cdr3_aa: CAWSQGTEAFF

clone_size: NA
d_call: TRBD1
j_call: TRBJ1-1
v_call: TRBV29-1
cdr3_nt: TGCAGCGTTGGTAGACAGGGTTCTGAAGCTTTCTTT
cdr3_aa: CSVGRQGSEAFF

clone_size: NA
d_call: NA
j_call: TRBJ2-7
v_call: TRBV10-1
cdr3_nt: TGCGCCAGCAGTGAGAGAGACAGGCGCCAAATGAGTAAGTACTTC
cdr3_aa: CASSERDRRQMSKYF

clone_size: NA
d_call: TRBD1
j_call: TRBJ1-5
v_call: TRBV6-5
cdr3_nt: TGTGCCAGCAGTTCGACAGGGGCCCAGCCCCAGCATTTT
cdr3_aa: CASSSTGAQPQHF

clone_size: NA
d_call: NA
j_call: TRBJ1-5
v_call: TRBV6-8
cdr3_nt: TGTGCCAGCAGTTACGGGGCTCACCATGAGAACTATAGCAATCAGCCCCAGCATTTT
cdr3_aa: CASSYGAHHENYSNQPQHF

clone_size: NA
d_call: NA
j_call: TRBJ2-3
v_call: TRBV28
cdr3_nt: TGTGCCAGCAGTTCCTCCAGGGACACGGGGCTCACAGATACGCAGTATTTT
cdr3_aa: CASSSSRDTGLTDTQYF

clone_size: NA
d_call: NA
j_call: TRBJ1-2
v_call: TRBV5-1
cdr3_nt: TGCGCCAGCAGCTTGGAACAGGATGGCTACACCTTC
cdr3_aa: CASSLEQDGYTF

clone_size: NA
d_call: NA
j_call: TRBJ2-3
v_call: TRBV5-1
cdr3_nt: TGCGCCAGCAGCGGGGGACTTCCCACAGATACGCAGTATTTT
cdr3_aa: CASSGGLPTDTQYF

clone_size: NA
d_call: NA
j_call: TRBJ1-1
v_call: TRBV6-5
cdr3_nt: TGTGCCAGCAGTTACGGGGGGTATTACACTGAAGCTTTCTTT
cdr3_aa: CASSYGGYYTEAFF

clone_size: NA
d_call: NA
j_call: TRBJ2-3
v_call: TRBV2
cdr3_nt: TGTGCCAGCAGTGAATGGCAGGGCACAGATACGCAGTATTTT
cdr3_aa: CASSEWQGTDTQYF

clone_size: NA
d_call: TRBD1
j_call: TRBJ1-1
v_call: TRBV4-1
cdr3_nt: TGCGCCAGCAGCCGTCCGCTCCAGGGGGACACTGAAGCTTTCTTT
cdr3_aa: CASSRPLQGDTEAFF

clone_size: few
d_call: NA
j_call: TRBJ2-2
v_call: TRBV18
cdr3_nt: TGTGCCAGCTCACCAGCGGTCAGGGCGAACACCGGGGAGCTGTTTTTT
cdr3_aa: CASSPAVRANTGELFF

clone_size: NA
d_call: TRBD1
j_call: TRBJ1-1
v_call: TRBV11-3
cdr3_nt: TGTGCCAGCGCCCGACAGGGTTCAAGCACTGAAGCTTTCTTT
cdr3_aa: CASARQGSSTEAFF

clone_size: NA
d_call: NA
j_call: TRBJ1-1
v_call: TRBV27
cdr3_nt: TGTGCCAGCAGTTCCCCTAACACTGAAGCTTTCTTT
cdr3_aa: CASSSPNTEAFF

clone_size: NA
d_call: NA
j_call: TRBJ1-1
v_call: TRBV6-5
cdr3_nt: TGTGCCAGCAGTTACTCGCGTACGAACACTGAAGCTTTCTTT
cdr3_aa: CASSYSRTNTEAFF

clone_size: few
d_call: NA
j_call: TRBJ1-1
v_call: TRBV29-1
cdr3_nt: TGCAGCGTATCAGGGCCCACTGAAGCTTTCTTT
cdr3_aa: CSVSGPTEAFF

clone_size: NA
d_call: NA
j_call: TRBJ2-1
v_call: TRBV7-6
cdr3_nt: TGTGCCAGCAGCGACTCCGGGTCCCTTGGCGATGAGCAGTTCTTC
cdr3_aa: CASSDSGSLGDEQFF

clone_size: NA
d_call: TRBD1
j_call: TRBJ2-7
v_call: TRBV30
cdr3_nt: TGTGCCTGGAGGGGGACAGGGAGCGAGCAGTACTTC
cdr3_aa: CAWRGTGSEQYF

clone_size: NA
d_call: TRBD1
j_call: TRBJ1-4
v_call: TRBV7-9
cdr3_nt: TGTGCCAGCAGCCTCCCGTGGGACAGTCTTAATGAAAAACTGTTTTTT
cdr3_aa: CASSLPWDSLNEKLFF

clone_size: NA
d_call: NA
j_call: TRBJ1-1
v_call: TRBV6-6
cdr3_nt: TGTGCCAGCAGTTACCCTCGGGTGGGGGAGGACACTGAAGCTTTCTTT
cdr3_aa: CASSYPRVGEDTEAFF

clone_size: NA
d_call: NA
j_call: TRBJ1-2
v_call: TRBV21-1
cdr3_nt: TGTGCCAGCAGCAAAGGTCGGAACAGGGGAAGTGCCTTC
cdr3_aa: CASSKGRNRGSAF

clone_size: NA
d_call: TRBD1
j_call: TRBJ1-1
v_call: TRBV11-2
cdr3_nt: TGTGCCAGCAGCTTAGAGGGACAGGCGAACACTGAAGCTTTCTTT
cdr3_aa: CASSLEGQANTEAFF

clone_size: NA
d_call: NA
j_call: TRBJ1-6
v_call: TRBV6-1
cdr3_nt: TGTGCCGGGGGGGATTATAATTCACCCCTCCACTTT
cdr3_aa: CAGGDYNSPLHF

clone_size: NA
d_call: NA
j_call: TRBJ1-5
v_call: TRBV7-9
cdr3_nt: TGTGCCAGCAGCTTAGACAGGAATCAGCCCCAGCATTTT
cdr3_aa: CASSLDRNQPQHF

clone_size: NA
d_call: TRBD1
j_call: TRBJ1-1
v_call: TRBV10-1
cdr3_nt: TGCGCCAGCAGTGGGACAGGGGGCAAGAACACTGAAGCTTTCTTT
cdr3_aa: CASSGTGGKNTEAFF

clone_size: NA
d_call: TRBD2
j_call: TRBJ2-1
v_call: TRBV7-3
cdr3_nt: TGTGCCAGCAGCCCATCCCTAGCGGGGGGCGGCAATGAGCAGTTCTTC
cdr3_aa: CASSPSLAGGGNEQFF

clone_size: NA
d_call: NA
j_call: TRBJ1-3
v_call: TRBV5-1
cdr3_nt: TGCGCCAGCAGCTTGGGCCAAGGGGTGATCTCTGGAAACACCATATATTTT
cdr3_aa: CASSLGQGVISGNTIYF

clone_size: NA
d_call: NA
j_call: TRBJ2-3
v_call: TRBV5-1
cdr3_nt: TGCGCCAGCAGCTTGGGAGCGGAAGGCGGCACAGATACGCAGTATTTT
cdr3_aa: CASSLGAEGGTDTQYF

clone_size: NA
d_call: TRBD2
j_call: TRBJ2-5
v_call: TRBV5-1
cdr3_nt: TGCGCCAGCAGCTTGGGGTCTAGCGGGGGGAGAGAGACCCAGTACTTC
cdr3_aa: CASSLGSSGGRETQYF

clone_size: NA
d_call: NA
j_call: TRBJ2-3
v_call: TRBV7-9
cdr3_nt: TGTGCCAGCAGCTTAGAAGGGGCGCGGACAGATACGCAGTATTTT
cdr3_aa: CASSLEGARTDTQYF

clone_size: NA
d_call: NA
j_call: TRBJ1-6
v_call: TRBV6-1
cdr3_nt: TGTGCCAGCAGTGATAGACAGAGCTCCTATAATTCACCCCTCCACTTT
cdr3_aa: CASSDRQSSYNSPLHF

clone_size: NA
d_call: NA
j_call: TRBJ1-6
v_call: TRBV7-2
cdr3_nt: TGTGCCAGCAGCTTTTTTGGACTTAATTCACCCCTCCACTTT
cdr3_aa: CASSFFGLNSPLHF

clone_size: few
d_call: TRBD1
j_call: TRBJ2-7
v_call: TRBV9
cdr3_nt: TGTGCCAGCAGCGTAGCGGCAGGGGGACGCTACGAGCAGTACTTC
cdr3_aa: CASSVAAGGRYEQYF

clone_size: NA
d_call: TRBD2
j_call: TRBJ2-5
v_call: TRBV20-1
cdr3_nt: TGCAGTGCCCTACTAGCGGGGGCTCCGTACTTC
cdr3_aa: CSALLAGAPYF

clone_size: NA
d_call: NA
j_call: TRBJ2-7
v_call: TRBV7-2
cdr3_nt: TGTGCCAGCAGCTTAGCGCACAGGGCCTACGAGCAGTACTTC
cdr3_aa: CASSLAHRAYEQYF

clone_size: NA
d_call: NA
j_call: TRBJ2-2
v_call: TRBV27
cdr3_nt: TGTGCCAGCAGTTTCCAGGGGACGAACACCGGGGAGCTGTTTTTT
cdr3_aa: CASSFQGTNTGELFF